This entry lists 17 T cell receptor beta chains sequenced from one sample in a study of spatial heterogeneity in lung cancer. Using its own MiXCR run on the 5' RACE reads, TCRdb lists one record per CDR3 protein. This sample has some 40,000 distinct CDR3 sequences, with under 4% found just once. As for time point: sample taken at primary tumor resection. The material was normal lung tissue next to the tumor, obtained at surgery. Source of these receptors: a male donor with early-stage non-small cell lung cancer.

A few counts support this clonotype. The chain couples TRBV7-2 to TRBJ2-5; no reliable D call. The CDR3 spans 13 residues. Germline CDR1 and CDR2: SGHTA and FQGNSA. Trimming shortened V by 2 bases and J by 5 bases, and 9 bases separated the two germline ends. The CDR3 spells CASSLLWGETQYF. The CDR3 coding sequence is TGTGCCAGCAGCTTACTATGGGGTGAGACCCAGTACTTC.

This clonotype was counted ten times or more. This rearrangement joins TRBV2 to TRBJ1-5; 10 bases align to TRBD1. Losses at the gene ends were 6 bases for V and 4 bases for J; bases not matched to a gene: 9. The V gene's germline CDR1 is SNHLY and CDR2 FYNNEI. This CDR3 has 16 residues. For the CDR3, the DNA is TGTGCCAGCAGACGGCAGGGACAGGGGAATAATCAGCCCCAGCATTTT. Its protein is CASRRQGQGNNQPQHF.

The sample holds many counts of this clonotype. The V and J genes are TRBV4-3 and TRBJ1-3; D is undetermined. The CDR3 contains 17 residues. V gave up 0 bases and J gave up 0 bases, with 12 bases separating them. Per the germline V gene, CDR1 is LGHNA and CDR2 is YSLEER. The CDR3 loop reads CASSQDVEVRSGNTIYF. In nucleotides, the CDR3 is TGCGCCAGCAGCCAAGATGTTGAGGTTCGCTCTGGAAACACCATATATTTT.

The chain joins TRBV18 to TRBJ2-5, with D perhaps TRBD2 (6 bases). V was pared by 3 bases and J by 3 bases, with 14 bases between. The CDR3 has 15 residues. Per germline, CDR1 KGHSH and CDR2 LQKENI. The CDR3: CASSPGVGGEETQYF. DNA for the CDR3: TGTGCCAGCTCACCTGGGGTCGGGGGAGAAGAGACCCAGTACTTC.

This clonotype was seen ten or more times. The chain is built from TRBV5-1 and TRBJ1-1; D gene uncertain. CDR3 size: 13 residues. V was trimmed by 4 bases and J by 4 bases, leaving 11 bases between them. CDR1 SGHRS and CDR2 YFSETQ come from the germline V gene. For the CDR3, the DNA is TGCGCCAGCAGCCCACAATGGGGCACTGAAGCTTTCTTT. This gives the protein CASSPQWGTEAFF.

In this sample, this clonotype turned up many times. This chain links TRBV2 with TRBJ2-6; D not certain. Trimming stripped 6 bases from V and 1 base from J, with 13 bases between. The CDR3 consists of 16 residues. The germline V gene has CDR1 SNHLY and CDR2 FYNNEI. The CDR3 sequence: CASSAKGVSGANVLTF. DNA for the CDR3: TGTGCCAGCAGCGCGAAAGGAGTGTCTGGGGCCAACGTCCTGACTTTC. The whole variable domain, filled in from reference TRBV2 and TRBJ2-6, reads EPEVTQTPSHQVTQMGQEVILRCVPISNHLYFYWYRQILGQKVEFLVSFYNNEISEKSEIFDDQFSVERPDGSNFTLKIRSTKLEDSAMYFCASSAKGVSGANVLTFGAGSRLTVL.

This clonotype appeared many times. V is TRBV6-1 and J is TRBJ1-2, with 7 bases fitting TRBD1. The CDR3 runs to 14 residues. Germline assignment: CDR1 MNHNS and CDR2 SASEGT. V shed 6 bases and J 4 bases; nucleotides not matched to a gene: 8. The CDR3 loop reads CASRLQGIGYGYTF. The CDR3 region has the DNA TGTGCCAGCAGGCTACAGGGGATCGGCTATGGCTACACCTTC.

The genes are TRBV5-1 and TRBJ2-3; D ambiguous. CDR3 size: 14 residues. V was shortened by 4 bases and J by 4 bases, with 13 bases between the two germline ends. CDR1 is SGHRS and CDR2 is YFSETQ in the germline V gene. CDR3 loop: CASSLVGSADTQYF. CDR3 nucleotide sequence: TGCGCCAGCAGCCTAGTGGGGTCGGCAGATACGCAGTATTTT.

At least ten counts were recorded for this clonotype. The gene calls are TRBV7-2 and TRBJ2-2; D is undetermined. This CDR3 spans 15 amino acids. The V end lost 4 bases, the J end lost 5 bases, and 14 bases lay between the germline ends. Germline V lookup: CDR1 SGHTA, CDR2 FQGNSA. CDR3 in amino acids: CASSSSVARTGELFF. The CDR3 nucleotides read TGTGCCAGCAGCTCCTCGGTGGCCCGGACCGGGGAGCTGTTTTTT.

This clonotype appeared many times. V usage is TRBV6-2 or TRBV6-3 and J usage is TRBJ2-4; D is unresolved. Germline V CDR1 and CDR2: MNHEY, SVGEGT. V lost 0 bases to trimming and J lost 6 bases, with 9 bases between them. The CDR3 sequence is 14 residues long. The CDR3, as DNA: TGTGCCAGCAGTTACTCGAGTCGTCCAAACATTCAGTACTTC. This codes for CASSYSSRPNIQYF.

This clonotype was recorded many times. The chain has TRBV7-9 and TRBJ2-7; D perhaps matches TRBD1 (6 bases). Per germline, CDR1 SEHNR and CDR2 FQNEAQ (reference sequence). V shed 1 base and J shed 4 bases, with 11 bases lying between them. The CDR3 runs 14 residues. CDR3 protein: CASSLGQESYEQYF. The CDR3 coding sequence is TGTGCCAGCAGCTTAGGACAGGAGAGTTACGAGCAGTACTTC.

The sample holds many counts of this clonotype. The chain is built from TRBV6-6 and TRBJ2-3; 8 bases agree with TRBD2. Germline CDR1 reads MNHNY; CDR2 reads SVGAGI (reference sequence). Germline trimming cut 7 bases from V and 3 bases from J; bases unmatched to any gene: 12. There are 16 residues in the CDR3. The CDR3 loop reads CASTIGEGLVTDTQYF. As DNA, the CDR3 is TGTGCCAGCACCATAGGCGAGGGACTAGTGACAGATACGCAGTATTTT.

This clonotype was observed at least ten times. The genes are TRBV6-1 and TRBJ1-5; D uncertain. Germline V gene sequence: CDR1 MNHNS, CDR2 SASEGT. Trimming removed 6 bases from V and 0 bases from J, with 18 bases in between. The length of the CDR3 is 17 residues. CDR3: CASSSRGRSNSNQPQHF. DNA of the CDR3: TGTGCCAGCAGCTCCCGGGGAAGAAGTAATAGCAATCAGCCCCAGCATTTT.

This clonotype was observed at least ten times. The chain is built from TRBV18 and TRBJ1-3; tentative D call: TRBD1 (6 bases). V was clipped by 2 bases and J by 4 bases, with 15 bases between them. The CDR3 is made up of 16 amino acids. Germline-derived CDR1 and CDR2 are KGHSH and LQKENI. CDR3 DNA sequence: TGTGCCAGCTCACCAGGACAGTCGCGAGCGGGAAACACCATATATTTT. It encodes CASSPGQSRAGNTIYF.

The sample holds many counts of this clonotype. The gene calls are TRBV7-2 and TRBJ2-3; TRBD1 matches at 9 bases. Germline V lookup: CDR1 SGHTA, CDR2 FQGNSA. CDR3 length: 15 amino acids. J was trimmed by 3 bases and V by 3 bases; bases with no gene match: 4. The CDR3, as DNA: TGTGCCAGCAGCTTTACAGGGGGCCGGACAGATACGCAGTATTTT. Its protein is CASSFTGGRTDTQYF.

In this sample, this clonotype turned up many times. The chain couples TRBV5-4 to TRBJ2-7; D call uncertain. The CDR3 totals 12 residues. The germline V gene has CDR1 SGHNT and CDR2 YYREEE (reference sequence). Trimming cost V 4 bases and J 4 bases, with 9 bases left between them. CDR3 nucleotide sequence: TGTGCCAGCAGCGTAGGATTTTACGAGCAGTACTTC. Protein product: CASSVGFYEQYF.

The table lists this clonotype with many counts. CDR3 DNA: TGTGCCAGCAGTGTACAGACTAACTATGGCTACACCTTC. Amino acids: CASSVQTNYGYTF. The gene calls are TRBV2 and TRBJ1-2, with no clear D. Germline assignment: CDR1 SNHLY and CDR2 FYNNEI. The CDR3 totals 13 residues. Trimming removed 4 bases from V and 0 bases from J, with 6 bases in between.